Presented here are 9 T cell receptor beta chains from one specimen sequenced in a study of blood T cells in healthy people across ages. Combining a sample-barcoded 5' primer with a J-beta primer mix, a second PCR ran for 7 to 11 cycles. A single record per CDR3 protein comes from TCRdb applying MiXCR to the 5' RACE reads. The data show around 1,500,000 distinct CDR3 sequences, approximately 40% seen once. Sequencing used blood. The receptor set was obtained from a woman aged 18-35 years in good health.

The chain carries TRBV5-6 and TRBJ2-1; D is possibly TRBD1 or TRBD2 (5 bases each). Between the trimmed V and J ends, which lost 0 bases and 14 bases, there was a span of 18 bases. This CDR3 comprises 14 residues. CDR1 SGHDT and CDR2 YYEEEE come from the germline V gene. CDR3 sequence (DNA): TGTGCCAGCAGCTTGGAGAGGGGAGATGGGGCGGAGTTCTTC. This encodes CASSLERGDGAEFF. The complete variable domain, with remaining parts taken from reference TRBV5-6 and TRBJ2-1, reads DAGVTQSPTHLIKTRGQQVTLRCSPKSGHDTVSWYQQALGQGPQFIFQYYEEEERQRGNFPDRFSGHQFPNYSSELNVNALLLGDSALYLCASSLERGDGAEFFGPGTRLTVL.

This clonotype occurred a few times. The chain links TRBV29-1 to TRBJ2-7; D assignment may be TRBD1 or TRBD2 (5 bases each). The V end was cut by 7 bases, the J end by 5 bases, with 15 bases between. The CDR3 totals 12 residues. Germline CDR1 is SQVTM and CDR2 is ANQGSEA. CDR3 DNA sequence: TGCAGCGGGGGGAGAGGGCAGGACGAGCAGTACTTC. Amino acid sequence: CSGGRGQDEQYF.

This sequence joins TRBV20-1 and TRBJ2-7; tentative D call: TRBD2 (5 bases). The CDR3 has 14 amino acids. Trimming removed 2 bases at V and 1 base at J, with 12 bases between. Germline V gene sequence: CDR1 DFQATT, CDR2 SNEGSKA (reference sequence). The CDR3 sequence is CSARSKEDSYEQYF. CDR3 nucleotide sequence: TGCAGTGCTAGATCCAAGGAGGATTCCTACGAGCAGTACTTC.

This clonotype was observed a few times. The V call is TRBV6-5, the J call TRBJ2-1; D unresolved. The V end was cut by 7 bases, the J end by 0 bases, with 10 bases between. The CDR3 has 14 residues. Germline V gene lookup returns CDR1 MNHEY and CDR2 SVGAGI. CDR3 loop: CASNRQSSYNEQFF. The DNA for the CDR3 is TGTGCCAGCAACCGGCAGAGCTCCTACAATGAGCAGTTCTTC.

This chain joins TRBV14 and TRBJ2-1; the match to TRBD2 covers 14 bases. Germline V lookup: CDR1 SGHDN, CDR2 FVKESK. V dropped 1 base and J dropped 7; count of bases not matched to a gene: 6. The CDR3 spans 17 residues. CDR3 in DNA: TGTGCCAGCAGCCAAGCCCGACTAGCGGGAGGGTGGAATGAGCAGTTCTTC. Translation gives CASSQARLAGGWNEQFF.

This clonotype was counted once. The genes are TRBV2 and TRBJ1-2, with D perhaps TRBD1 (5 bases). This CDR3 is 12 amino acids long. Germline CDR1 reads SNHLY; CDR2 reads FYNNEI. Trimming cost V 4 bases and J 7 bases, with 10 bases left between them. CDR3 in DNA: TGTGCCAGCAGTGTAGGGGCTCGTGGCTACACCTTC. Its protein is CASSVGARGYTF.

In this sample, this clonotype turned up a few times. V gene TRBV14 combines with J gene TRBJ2-3; D is unresolved. The CDR3 runs to 13 residues. Trimming left V 0 bases short and J 11 bases short, with 12 bases between. Germline assignment: CDR1 SGHDN and CDR2 FVKESK. The CDR3 protein is CASSQEGGPKQYF. DNA of the CDR3: TGTGCCAGCAGCCAAGAGGGCGGACCCAAGCAGTATTTT.

The chain combines TRBV6-5 with TRBJ2-7, with TRBD1 identical over 7 bases. Germline V gene lookup returns CDR1 MNHEY and CDR2 SVGAGI. CDR3 length: 15 amino acids. The J segment lost 7 bases and the V segment lost 2 bases, leaving 11 bases of the junction unmatched. The CDR3 is CASSYGTESLREQYF. DNA of the CDR3: TGTGCCAGCAGTTACGGGACAGAGTCCCTACGGGAGCAGTACTTC.

This clonotype occurred a few times. This rearrangement joins TRBV20-1 to TRBJ1-2; D is undetermined. From germline, CDR1 is DFQATT and CDR2 SNEGSKA (reference sequence). CDR3 length: 13 residues. With 1 base removed from V and 4 bases from J, the gap between germline ends came to 10 bases. The CDR3 nucleotides read TGCAGTGCTAGAGCGGTCACCGCCTATGGCTACACCTTC. It yields the protein CSARAVTAYGYTF.